This T cell receptor (beta chain) was retrieved from a study of cytomegalovirus exposure and HLA in healthy donors. The overall study: In a previous analysis, approximately 110 million unique TCR beta sequences were found from 150 million to 200 million T cells. Study-wide findings and caveats: In a later analysis, donors in an Asian-associated ancestry cluster reportedly had fewer N-insertions in productive TCRs than the cohort mean. In a later analysis, a missense DCLRE1C variant was linked to TCR beta V- and J-gene trimming.

The PCR ran on 60 Vbeta and 13 Jbeta primers. Original processing methods: In a later analysis, of 79 million or so unique beta chains, about 11 million appeared in at least two donors. TCRdb's copy holds only in-frame clones and misses some; the assay was immunoSEQ multiplex PCR. That table supplies the V and J calls and clone size; D and trimming were determined from the DNA. The table shows roughly 150,000 clones, with approximately 70% occurring only once. The germline V gene has CDR1 ENHRY and CDR2 SYGVKD. The CDR3 loop spans 13 amino acids. V shed 10 bases and J 0 bases; nucleotides not matched to a gene: 3. This clone was detected a few times. Its antigen is unknown.

The sequencing input was PBMCs. The receptor's source is a woman aged 18-29 years in good health and CMV-seropositive. The chain recombines TRBV10-3 with TRBJ1-3; 7 nucleotides line up with TRBD1. This chain's CDR3 is CATTGDSGNTIYF. CDR3 nucleotide sequence: TGTGCCACAACAGGGGACTCTGGAAACACCATATATTTT.